This TCR beta chain was captured by sequencing in a study of OX40 agonist ivuxolimab in advanced cancers. On the study more broadly: Patients received ivuxolimab, an agonistic anti-OX40 (CD134) antibody. Study-level results: The authors also found low normalized T-cell clonal expansion in some nonresponders. Clonal expansion was seen in CD4+ and CD8+ blood T cells by week 6 at 0.1 to 3.0 mg/kg. Mean expanded clone counts were higher in CD8+ than CD4+ T cells.

The data were produced by immunoSEQ multiplex PCR, yet TCRdb's version contains in-frame clones alone and is incomplete. Of about 13,000 clones listed, around 82% were seen once; the top ten hold around 19%. A word on this clone: What it binds is not known.

V was trimmed by 1 base and J by 5 bases, leaving 9 bases between them. This CDR3 is 14 amino acids long. Looked up from germline, CDR1 is MDHEN and CDR2 is SYDVKM. The sample consisted of CD4+ or CD8+ T cells sorted from blood, taken in a trial of the OX40 agonist ivuxolimab. The chain joins TRBV28 to TRBJ2-1; D possibly matches TRBD1 or TRBD2 (5 bases each). The receptor comes from an adult with an advanced solid tumor such as melanoma, head and neck, liver or kidney cancer. The CDR3 bases are TGTGCCAGCAGTTTATTAGGGACCGACAATGAGCAGTTCTTC. Protein product: CASSLLGTDNEQFF.